Below, one T cell receptor (beta chain) is given with its context. The sample contains more than one DNA sequence encoding this CDR3. Trimming removed 0 bases at V and 2 bases at J, with 8 bases between. The CDR3 is 15 residues long. Germline V gene data show CDR1 as MNHEY and CDR2 as SVGEGT. Authors' processing steps: Estimation of nucleated cell counts relied on the amplification of reference gene primers. TCRdb's table, derived via immunoSEQ multiplex PCR, lists solely in-frame clones and lacks some. V, J and clone size were drawn from that table, and D and trimming were deduced from the DNA. The sample lists roughly 120,000 clones; around 80% were seen once. The sample comes from a study of blood T cell repertoires in COVID-19. Study background: Spain, Italy and the United States supplied samples that represented acute and convalescent COVID-19. From T cells, B-cell-depleted T cells, or PBMCs came the material, which was cDNA or gDNA.

Material for sequencing was peripheral blood. The rearrangement uses TRBV6-2 or TRBV6-3 and TRBJ2-1; D is possibly TRBD2 (5 bases). This receptor was identified in a woman aged 80 or older with acute or convalescent COVID-19. Here the CDR3 reads CASSYSSDPYNEQFF. The DNA for the CDR3 is TGTGCCAGCAGTTACTCTAGCGACCCCTACAATGAGCAGTTCTTC.